The sequence of this T cell receptor beta chain was determined in a study of post-analysis software for immune sequencing data. Study conclusions and caveats: Higher frequency in patients than in controls was seen for several TRBV segments, with TRBV5-6, TRBV5-1 and TRBV20-1 among them.

This clonotype was seen more than once but under ten times. Its target is not known. Unique molecular identifiers tagged the TCR beta cDNA libraries. TCRdb analysed the PCR reads with MiXCR anew, one entry per CDR3 protein. The repertoire holds about half a million distinct CDR3 sequences, 40% to 55% seen once, with around 10% in the top ten. The CDR3 spans 17 residues. The V and J ends lost 6 bases and 2 bases, in that order; junction bases with no gene match: 16. Germline loops: CDR1 DFQATT, CDR2 SNEGSKA (reference sequence). The sequence came from a girl aged 5-17 years with multiple sclerosis. Sequencing was carried out using blood. This chain links TRBV20-1 with TRBJ2-1, with 7 bases that match TRBD2. The CDR3 region has the DNA TGCAGTGCCATGGGGGTGGGCGGGAGTTATGCCTACAATGAGCAGTTCTTC. Translated: CSAMGVGGSYAYNEQFF.